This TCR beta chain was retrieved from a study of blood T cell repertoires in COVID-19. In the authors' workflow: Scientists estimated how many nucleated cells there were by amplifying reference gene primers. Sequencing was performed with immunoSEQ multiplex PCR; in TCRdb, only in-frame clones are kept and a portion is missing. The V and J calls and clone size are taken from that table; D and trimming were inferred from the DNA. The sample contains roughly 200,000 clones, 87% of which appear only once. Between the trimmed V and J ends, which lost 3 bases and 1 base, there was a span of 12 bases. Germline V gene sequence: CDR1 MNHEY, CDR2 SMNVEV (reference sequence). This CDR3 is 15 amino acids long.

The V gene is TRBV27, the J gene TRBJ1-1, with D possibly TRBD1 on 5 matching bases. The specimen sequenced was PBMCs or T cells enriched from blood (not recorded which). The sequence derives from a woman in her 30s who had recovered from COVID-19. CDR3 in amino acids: CASSFYGGQNTEAFF. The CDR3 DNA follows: TGTGCCAGCAGTTTCTACGGTGGACAGAACACTGAAGCTTTCTTT.